The 10 T cell receptor beta chains given below trace back to one sample, sequenced in a study of T cells in Graves' hyperthyroidism and ophthalmopathy. The source material, RNA transcripts, was used to amplify TCR beta CDR3 regions. RT-PCR in the first round (using the HTBI primer set) targeted the TCR CDR3. Using its own MiXCR run on the multiplex PCR reads, TCRdb lists one record per CDR3 protein. The sample consists of approximately 410,000 distinct CDR3 sequences, about 15% of them appearing once. The sample taken for sequencing was blood. The receptor set was obtained from a man aged 18 to 30 with Graves' ophthalmopathy.

In its sample, this clonotype was seen many times. CDR3: CASSPRVLAGSDEQYF. In DNA form, the CDR3 reads TGTGCCAGCAGCCCTCGGGTGCTAGCGGGATCGGACGAGCAGTACTTC. V and J are TRBV7-9 and TRBJ2-7; 9 bases line up with TRBD2. CDR1 is SEHNR, CDR2 FQNEAQ, per germline (reference sequence). Trimming removed 5 bases from V and 5 bases from J; junction bases left unmatched: 13. This CDR3 comprises 16 residues.

A word on this clonotype: Being one base from a much bigger clone, this may be a read error. The chain carries TRBV29-1 and TRBJ2-1, with D hard to call. CDR3 size: 15 residues. The germline gives CDR1 SQVTM, CDR2 ANQGSEA. The CDR3 region has the DNA TGCAGCGTTGAATTCAGCGCGAGCTCCTACGATGAGCAGTTCTTC. As protein: CSVEFSASSYDEQFF.

This clonotype has only a few counts. The chain links TRBV10-3 to TRBJ2-7, with 7 positions matching TRBD1. CDR3 length: 12 residues. V was pared by 11 bases and J by 5 bases, with 9 bases of the junction left unmatched. Germline-derived CDR1 and CDR2 are ENHRY and SYGVKD. CDR3 nucleotide sequence: TGTGCCGTCACGACAGGGAGTAACGAGCAGTACTTC. Translation: CAVTTGSNEQYF.

This clonotype has a handful of counts. This chain connects TRBV5-6 to TRBJ2-1, with 12 bases fitting TRBD2. The length of the CDR3 is 16 residues. J gave up 8 bases and V 2 bases, and 8 bases lay outside the gene matches. The germline CDR1 and CDR2 sequences are SGHDT and YYEEEE. The CDR3 loop is CASSLLQTSGSYEQFF. CDR3 DNA: TGTGCCAGCAGCTTACTACAGACTAGCGGGAGCTATGAGCAGTTCTTC. The variable domain in full, with the rest retrieved from reference TRBV5-6 and TRBJ2-1, is DAGVTQSPTHLIKTRGQQVTLRCSPKSGHDTVSWYQQALGQGPQFIFQYYEEEERQRGNFPDRFSGHQFPNYSSELNVNALLLGDSALYLCASSLLQTSGSYEQFFGPGTRLTVL.

The CDR3 DNA is TGTGCCAGCAGCCAAGAGACAGGGAGCCAGCAGTACTTC. Translation gives CASSQETGSQQYF. The chain employs TRBV4-2 and TRBJ2-7, with 7 nucleotides matching TRBD1. J lost 8 bases, V lost 0 bases, and 4 bases had no gene match. The germline gives CDR1 LGHNA, CDR2 YNFKEQ. CDR3 length: 13 amino acids.

This clonotype was detected ten times or more. V and J are TRBV7-9 and TRBJ2-3; D might be TRBD1 or TRBD2, each matching 6 bases. The CDR3 has 17 amino acids. Trimming removed 2 bases at V and 1 base at J, with 16 bases between. Germline values: CDR1 SEHNR, CDR2 FQNEAQ (reference sequence). CDR3 in DNA: TGTGCCAGCAGCTTATTTAAGGGGGGACGGCGCACAGATACGCAGTATTTT. Amino acids: CASSLFKGGRRTDTQYF. Using reference TRBV7-9 and TRBJ2-3 for the parts outside the CDR3, the full variable domain is DTGVSQNPRHKITKRGQNVTFRCDPISEHNRLYWYRQTLGQGPEFLTYFQNEAQLEKSRLLSDRFSAERPKGSFSTLEIQRTEQGDSAMYLCASSLFKGGRRTDTQYFGPGTRLTVL.

The chain combines TRBV5-1 with TRBJ2-7; a possible D gene is TRBD1 (6 bases). Trimming took 4 bases from V and 6 from J, leaving 20 bases between them. The CDR3 sequence is 15 residues long. CDR1 is SGHRS, CDR2 YFSETQ, per germline. The CDR3 DNA reads TGCGCCAGCAGCCCTCAGTCTTCAGGGGACGGCGAGCAGTACTTC. It encodes CASSPQSSGDGEQYF.

This clonotype showed up many times. The chain joins TRBV29-1 to TRBJ2-1; D not certain. The V end was cut by 3 bases, the J end by 1 base, with 4 bases between. Germline V gene sequence: CDR1 SQVTM, CDR2 ANQGSEA. The CDR3 runs to 12 residues. DNA of the CDR3: TGCAGCGTTGAGAGTTCCTACAATGAGCAGTTCTTC. Translated: CSVESSYNEQFF.

This clonotype was counted ten times or more. This CDR3 reads CSARDQSGPTEAFF. In DNA, the CDR3 is TGCAGTGCTAGAGATCAGTCAGGACCCACTGAAGCTTTCTTT. This chain connects TRBV20-1 to TRBJ1-1; no clear D. This CDR3 contains 14 residues. Per germline, CDR1 DFQATT and CDR2 SNEGSKA (reference sequence). V dropped 0 bases and J dropped 4 bases, with 12 bases sitting between them.

Regarding this clonotype: A much larger clone differs from this one at a single base, so this may be a read error. The V gene is TRBV7-9, the J gene TRBJ2-1; 10 bases map to TRBD2. The CDR3 runs 15 residues. Looked up from germline, CDR1 is SEHNR and CDR2 is FQNEAQ (reference sequence). The CDR3 loop is CTTIGASGSKWEQFF. The DNA for the CDR3 is TGTACCACCATAGGGGCTAGCGGGAGTAAATGGGAGCAGTTCTTC.